The clone carrying this T cell receptor beta chain was detected ten times or more. Its antigen is as yet unknown. The entry originates in a study of response to subunit inactivated influenza vaccine. The study's findings and limits: The authors suggested that every seasonal influenza vaccination recruits few new T cells.

TCRdb recomputed calls from the RT-PCR reads with MiXCR, one row per CDR3 protein. The data show some 200,000 distinct CDR3 sequences, approximately 12% seen once. This sample was shared with a second study, whose subject was T cells expressing NK-cell markers. This second report adds: UMIs were included in TCR beta cDNA generated by 5'RACE template switching. Sorting was restricted to alpha-beta TCR T cells by an anti-gamma-delta TCR antibody in several experiments. More than five of the donors carried dominant NKG2C+ clonotypes that took up roughly 1.0-8% of their CD8+ T cells.

This clonotype was sampled from a man aged 50 or older who received an inactivated influenza vaccine. The specimen was CD8+ T cells sorted from PBMCs, collected 11 to 12 days after vaccination.

Here the CDR3 DNA reads TGTGCCAGCAGTGAGATCGGGGAAAAACTGTTTTTT. It translates to CASSEIGEKLFF. The rearrangement links TRBV7-9 to TRBJ1-4; D call uncertain. This CDR3 is 12 amino acids long. Germline CDR1 reads SEHNR; CDR2 reads FQNEAQ (reference sequence). The V and J ends lost 6 bases and 8 bases respectively, with 10 bases between them.